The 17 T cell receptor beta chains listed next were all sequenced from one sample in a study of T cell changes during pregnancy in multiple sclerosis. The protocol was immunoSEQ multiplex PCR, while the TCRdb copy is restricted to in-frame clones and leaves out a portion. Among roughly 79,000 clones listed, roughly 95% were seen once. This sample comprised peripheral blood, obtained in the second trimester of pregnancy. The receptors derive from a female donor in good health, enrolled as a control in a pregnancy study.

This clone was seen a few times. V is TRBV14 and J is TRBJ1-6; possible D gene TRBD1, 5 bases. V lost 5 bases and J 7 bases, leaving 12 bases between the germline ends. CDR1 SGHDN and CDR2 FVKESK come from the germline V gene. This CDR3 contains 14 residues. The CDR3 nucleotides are TGTGCCAGCAGCTGGGGGGTTCGCAATTCACCCCTCCACTTT. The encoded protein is CASSWGVRNSPLHF.

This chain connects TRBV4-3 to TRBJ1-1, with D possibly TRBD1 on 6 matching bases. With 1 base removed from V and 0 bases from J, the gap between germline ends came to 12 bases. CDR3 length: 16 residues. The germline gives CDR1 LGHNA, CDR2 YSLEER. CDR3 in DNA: TGCGCCAGCAGCCAAGCCCGGACAGTATTGAACACTGAAGCTTTCTTT. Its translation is CASSQARTVLNTEAFF.

DNA for the CDR3: TGTGCCAGCCTGCGGAAGCCCGGGGACACTGAAGCTTTCTTT. Its protein is CASLRKPGDTEAFF. The chain is built from TRBV5-6 and TRBJ1-1; unclear D gene. Germline values: CDR1 SGHDT, CDR2 YYEEEE. V was pared by 7 bases and J by 3 bases, with 16 bases between. The CDR3 loop spans 14 amino acids.

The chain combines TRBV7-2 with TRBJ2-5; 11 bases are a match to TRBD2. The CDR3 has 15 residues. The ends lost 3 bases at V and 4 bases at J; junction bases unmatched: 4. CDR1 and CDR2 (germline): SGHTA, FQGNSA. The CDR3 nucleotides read TGTGCCAGCAGCTTTGGTACTAGCGGGGGAGAGACCCAGTACTTC. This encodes CASSFGTSGGETQYF.

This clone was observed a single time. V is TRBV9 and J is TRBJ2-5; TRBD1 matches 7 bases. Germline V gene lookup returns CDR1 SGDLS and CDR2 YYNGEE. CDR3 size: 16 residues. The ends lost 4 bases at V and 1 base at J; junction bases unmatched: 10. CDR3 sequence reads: CASSIRQGMGQETQYF. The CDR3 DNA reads TGTGCCAGCAGCATACGACAGGGTATGGGCCAAGAGACCCAGTACTTC.

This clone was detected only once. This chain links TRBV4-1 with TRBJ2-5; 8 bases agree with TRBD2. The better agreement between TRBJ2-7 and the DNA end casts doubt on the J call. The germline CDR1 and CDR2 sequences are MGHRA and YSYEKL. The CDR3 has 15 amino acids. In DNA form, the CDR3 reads TGCGCCAGCAGCCAAGGAACTAGCGGCAACTACGAGCAGTACTTC. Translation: CASSQGTSGNYEQYF.

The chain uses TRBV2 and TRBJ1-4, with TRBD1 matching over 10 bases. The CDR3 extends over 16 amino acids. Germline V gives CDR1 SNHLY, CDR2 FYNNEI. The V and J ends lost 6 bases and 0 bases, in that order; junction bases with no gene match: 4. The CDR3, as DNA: TGTGCCAGCAGCCAAGGACAGGGGGCAACTAATGAAAAACTGTTTTTT. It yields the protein CASSQGQGATNEKLFF.

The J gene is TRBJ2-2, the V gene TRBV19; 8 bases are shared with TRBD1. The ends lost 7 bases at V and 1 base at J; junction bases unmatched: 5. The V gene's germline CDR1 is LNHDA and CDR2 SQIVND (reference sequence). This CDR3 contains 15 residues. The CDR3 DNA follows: TGTGCCAGTACCCCCGGGACAGGGAACACCGGGGAGCTGTTTTTT. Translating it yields CASTPGTGNTGELFF.

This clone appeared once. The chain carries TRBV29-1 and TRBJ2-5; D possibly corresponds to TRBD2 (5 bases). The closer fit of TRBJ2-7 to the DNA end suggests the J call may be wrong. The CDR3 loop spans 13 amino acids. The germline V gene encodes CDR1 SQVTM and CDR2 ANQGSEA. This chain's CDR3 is CSVMDGISYEQYF. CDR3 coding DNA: TGCAGCGTGATGGACGGGATCTCCTACGAGCAGTACTTC.

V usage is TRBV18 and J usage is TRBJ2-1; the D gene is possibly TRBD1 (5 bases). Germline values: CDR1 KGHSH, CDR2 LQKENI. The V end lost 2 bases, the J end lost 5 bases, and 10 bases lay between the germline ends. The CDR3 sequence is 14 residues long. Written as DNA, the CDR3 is TGTGCCAGCTCACCAGGTATAGGGGACAATGAGCAGTTCTTC. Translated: CASSPGIGDNEQFF. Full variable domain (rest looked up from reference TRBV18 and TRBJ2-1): NAGVMQNPRHLVRRRGQEARLRCSPMKGHSHVYWYRQLPEEGLKFMVYLQKENIIDESGMPKERFSAEFPKEGPSILRIQQVVRGDSAAYFCASSPGIGDNEQFFGPGTRLTVL.

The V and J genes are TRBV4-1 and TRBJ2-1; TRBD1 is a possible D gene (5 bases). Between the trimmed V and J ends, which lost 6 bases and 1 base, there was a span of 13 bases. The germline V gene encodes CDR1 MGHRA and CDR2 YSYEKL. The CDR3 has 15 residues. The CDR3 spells CASRRTFRSYNEQFF. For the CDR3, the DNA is TGCGCCAGCAGACGGACATTCAGGTCCTACAATGAGCAGTTCTTC.

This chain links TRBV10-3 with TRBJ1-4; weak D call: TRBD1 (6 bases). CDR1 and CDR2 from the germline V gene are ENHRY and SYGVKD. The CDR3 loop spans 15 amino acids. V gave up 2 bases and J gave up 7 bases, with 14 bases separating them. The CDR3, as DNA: TGTGCCATCAGTGAGGGACAATTAGGGGGTGAAAAACTGTTTTTT. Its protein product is CAISEGQLGGEKLFF.

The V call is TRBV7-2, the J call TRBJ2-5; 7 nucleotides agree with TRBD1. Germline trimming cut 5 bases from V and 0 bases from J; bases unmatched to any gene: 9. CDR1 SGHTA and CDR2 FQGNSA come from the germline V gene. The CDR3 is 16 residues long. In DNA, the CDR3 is TGTGCCAGCAGCCCCCGGGGACAGCAGTACCAAGAGACCCAGTACTTC. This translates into CASSPRGQQYQETQYF.

CDR3 nucleotides: TGTGCCAGCAGTTACAGGGGTTCACCCCTCCACTTT. Protein sequence: CASSYRGSPLHF. V is TRBV28 and J is TRBJ1-6, with TRBD1 matching 7 bases. The CDR3 extends over 12 amino acids. Germline V gives CDR1 MDHEN, CDR2 SYDVKM. J was trimmed by 9 bases and V by 4 bases; bases with no gene match: 0.

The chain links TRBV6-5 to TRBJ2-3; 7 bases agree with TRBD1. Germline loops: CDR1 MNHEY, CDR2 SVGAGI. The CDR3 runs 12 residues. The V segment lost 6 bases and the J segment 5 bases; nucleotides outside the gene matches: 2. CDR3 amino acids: CASSTGVDTQYF. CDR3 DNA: TGTGCCAGCAGCACAGGGGTAGATACGCAGTATTTT.

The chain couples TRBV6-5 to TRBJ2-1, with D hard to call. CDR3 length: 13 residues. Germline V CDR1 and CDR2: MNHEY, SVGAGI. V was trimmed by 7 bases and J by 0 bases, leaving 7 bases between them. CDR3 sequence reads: CASMRSSYNEQFF. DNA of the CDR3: TGTGCCAGCATGAGGAGCTCCTACAATGAGCAGTTCTTC.

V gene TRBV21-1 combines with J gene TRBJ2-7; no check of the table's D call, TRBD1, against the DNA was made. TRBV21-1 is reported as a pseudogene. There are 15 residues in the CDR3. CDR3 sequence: CASSSEDREGLEQYF. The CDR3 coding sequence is TGTGCCAGCAGCTCCGAGGACAGGGAAGGGCTCGAGCAGTACTTC.